This T cell receptor beta chain was identified in a study of CD4+ T cells in melanoma. The protocol was immunoSEQ multiplex PCR, while the TCRdb copy is restricted to in-frame clones and leaves out a portion. The sample carries roughly 140,000 clones, around 90% recorded once. V trimming: 8 bases; J trimming: 7 bases; junction bases outside the gene matches: 12. This CDR3 is built from 15 residues. Germline V gene data show CDR1 as WSHSY and CDR2 as SAAADI. General study results and limits: Neoantigen-specific CD4+ T cells in melanoma reportedly had diverse differentiation states. CD8+ T cell, macrophage and B cell function reportedly correlated with neoantigen-specific CD4+ T cells.

About this clone: Its antigen is undetermined.

This TCR derives from a human donor with melanoma. The V and J genes are TRBV10-2 and TRBJ2-1; TRBD1 matches 9 bases. CDR3 region: CASGDFGTGRNEQFF. DNA for the CDR3: TGCGCCAGCGGAGACTTCGGGACAGGGAGGAATGAGCAGTTCTTC.